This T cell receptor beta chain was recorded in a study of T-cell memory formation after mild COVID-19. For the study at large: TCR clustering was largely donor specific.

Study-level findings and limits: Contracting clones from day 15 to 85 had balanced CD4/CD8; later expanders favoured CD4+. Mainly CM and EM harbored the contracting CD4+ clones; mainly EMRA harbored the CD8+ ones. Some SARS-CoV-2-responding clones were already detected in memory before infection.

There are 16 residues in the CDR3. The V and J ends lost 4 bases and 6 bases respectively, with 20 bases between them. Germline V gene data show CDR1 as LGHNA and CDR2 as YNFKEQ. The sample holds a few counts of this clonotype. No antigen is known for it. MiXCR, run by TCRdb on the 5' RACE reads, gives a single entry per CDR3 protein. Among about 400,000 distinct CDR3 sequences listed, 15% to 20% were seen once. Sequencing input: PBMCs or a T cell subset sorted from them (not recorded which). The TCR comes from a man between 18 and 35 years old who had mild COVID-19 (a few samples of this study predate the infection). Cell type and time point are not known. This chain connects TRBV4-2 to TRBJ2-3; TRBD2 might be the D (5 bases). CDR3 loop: CASSPPRVSRTDTQYF. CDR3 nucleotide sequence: TGTGCCAGCAGCCCCCCGCGGGTTTCCAGAACGGATACGCAGTATTTT.